This is a list of T cell receptor beta chains from one sample in a study of cytomegalovirus exposure and HLA in healthy donors. Profiling relied on immunoSEQ multiplex PCR, and the TCRdb table lists in-frame clones only, not all of them. Of about 150,000 clones in the sample, about three fifths were seen once. Material: PBMCs. The receptors were sampled from a male donor in good health and CMV-seronegative. Each CDR3 is given with its conserved first and last residue. Fields, in order: J gene, clone size, V gene, D gene, CDR3 DNA, CDR3 protein. D genes are given only for firm matches. Expanded clones are given a class, and other clones once, few, many or no size at all.

>TRBJ2-7|few|TRBV2|.
TGTGCCAGCAGTTACGACTCCGAGCAGTACTTC
CASSYDSEQYF
>TRBJ2-5|.|TRBV30|TRBD1
TGTGCCTGGGAAGGACAGGGGCAAGAGACCCAGTACTTC
CAWEGQGQETQYF
>TRBJ1-1|few|TRBV19|.
TGTGCCAGTAGTATAGATCGGGGGAGGGGGGCGAACACTGAAGCTTTCTTT
CASSIDRGRGANTEAFF
>TRBJ1-2|.|TRBV6-5|.
TGTGCCAGCAGTTATGGGGGGGACTATGGCTACACCTTC
CASSYGGDYGYTF
>TRBJ1-1|.|TRBV28|.
TGTGCCAGCAGTTTCACAACCCAGGGAGGAGCTTTCTTT
CASSFTTQGGAFF
>TRBJ2-3|medium-sized|TRBV19|.
TGTGCCAGTAGTATCCAAGCGGCTAGCACAGATACGCAGTATTTT
CASSIQAASTDTQYF
>TRBJ1-3|once|TRBV7-9|.
TGTGCCAGCAGCTCCTATGGAAACACCATATATTTT
CASSSYGNTIYF
>TRBJ1-2|.|TRBV19|.
TGTGCCAGTAGTGCGTATGGCTACACCTTC
CASSAYGYTF
>TRBJ1-2|.|TRBV4-1|.
TGCGCCAGCAACCATGCCGGCGGACAGACCTATGGCTACACCTTC
CASNHAGGQTYGYTF
>TRBJ2-7|.|TRBV30|TRBD2
TGTGCCTGGAGTGTATTCCAGCGGGGTGCCAACGAGCAGTACTTC
CAWSVFQRGANEQYF
>TRBJ2-7|.|TRBV5-6|TRBD1
TGTGCCAGCACCCCCGGGACAGGGATCTACGAGCAGTACTTC
CASTPGTGIYEQYF
>TRBJ1-1|.|TRBV2|.
TGTGCCAGCAGGATCGACAGCCCTGAAGCTTTCTTT
CASRIDSPEAFF
>TRBJ2-5|.|TRBV30|TRBD1
TGTGCCTGGAGTTTCGGAGCCAAGGGGACAGGATACCAAGAGACCCAGTACTTC
CAWSFGAKGTGYQETQYF
>TRBJ1-2|.|TRBV7-8|.
TGTGCCAGCAGCTACTTGACAGAAGCTAACTATGGCTACACCTTC
CASSYLTEANYGYTF
>TRBJ1-1|.|TRBV5-4|.
TGTGCCACCCCATCGCTGAGGACACAAGGAACATCTGAAGCTTTCTTT
CATPSLRTQGTSEAFF
>TRBJ2-7|.|TRBV5-6|TRBD2
TGTGCCAGCAGCTTCCTAGCGGGGGGCTCCTACGAGCAGTACTTC
CASSFLAGGSYEQYF
>TRBJ2-1|.|TRBV5-4|.
TGTGCCAGCAGCGCTAAGGTAGATACCCGACGGGATGAGCAGTTCTTC
CASSAKVDTRRDEQFF
>TRBJ2-5|few|TRBV11-2|TRBD1
TGTGCCAGCAGCTACGGACAGGGGGAGACCCAGTACTTC
CASSYGQGETQYF
>TRBJ2-5|.|TRBV7-7|.
TGTGCCAGCAGCTTAGTAGCCGGGGGAGAAGAGACCCAGTACTTC
CASSLVAGGEETQYF
>TRBJ1-2|few|TRBV27|.
TGTGCCAGCAGTTTAGTGGGGGGCTATGGCTACACCTTC
CASSLVGGYGYTF
>TRBJ2-7|few|TRBV11-2|.
TGTGCCAGCAGCATTTATGGCCCCTACGAGCAGTACTTC
CASSIYGPYEQYF
>TRBJ2-5|once|TRBV6-6|.
TGTGCCAGCTCGGGAGTGGGTTGGCAGTACTTC
CASSGVGWQYF
>TRBJ2-1|.|TRBV5-5|TRBD2
TGTGCCAGCAGCGGAATAGCGGGGGGACTAACCTACAATGAGCAGTTCTTC
CASSGIAGGLTYNEQFF
>TRBJ1-1|few|TRBV18|.
TGTGCCAGCTCACCAGTAAGGGGCCGGGACACTGAAGCTTTCTTT
CASSPVRGRDTEAFF
>TRBJ2-7|few|TRBV27|.
TGTGCCAGCAGTTTAGGAGGGATATCCTACGAGCAGTACTTC
CASSLGGISYEQYF
>TRBJ1-2|once|TRBV28|TRBD1
TGTGCCAGCACCCGACAGGGAAGAGGCTACACCTTC
CASTRQGRGYTF
>TRBJ2-2|.|TRBV2|.
TGTGCCAGTACTCCCGGGACACTTAACACCGGGGAGCTGTTTTTT
CASTPGTLNTGELFF
>TRBJ2-1|.|TRBV9|.
TGTGCCAGCAGCCCGTACTGGTCCTACAATGAGCAGTTCTTC
CASSPYWSYNEQFF
>TRBJ2-7|.|TRBV4-1|TRBD2
TGCGCCAGCAGCCAAGATTTAGCGGGGAACTCCTACGAGCAGTACTTC
CASSQDLAGNSYEQYF
>TRBJ1-3|.|TRBV9|.
TGTGCCAGCAGCGCTCTAGACAGCTCTGGAAACACCATATATTTT
CASSALDSSGNTIYF
>TRBJ1-5|few|TRBV28|.
TGTGCCAGCAGTCCCGTCGACTACAGGGAACGGAGCAATCAGCCCCAGCATTTT
CASSPVDYRERSNQPQHF
>TRBJ2-7|.|TRBV7-9|TRBD1
TGTGCCAGCAGCTTATGGGGACAGGGGGCGTCCTACGAGCAGTACTTC
CASSLWGQGASYEQYF
>TRBJ1-1|.|TRBV19|.
TGTGCCAGTAGCTCGACGGGAGGGATGAACACTGAAGCTTTCTTT
CASSSTGGMNTEAFF
>TRBJ2-6|few|TRBV6-1|.
TGTGCCAGCACCCTCTCTGGGGCCAACGTCCTGACTTTC
CASTLSGANVLTF
>TRBJ2-1|.|TRBV6-1|.
TGTGCCAGCTTCGGGGATCGGGATGAGCAGTTCTTC
CASFGDRDEQFF
>TRBJ1-5|.|TRBV28|.
TGTGCCAGCAGTTATAGGGGCCAGGGCAATCAGCCCCAGCATTTT
CASSYRGQGNQPQHF
>TRBJ2-5|.|TRBV5-6|TRBD1
TGTGCCAGCAGCTTGGGCCCGACAGGGGGCGGTGAGACCCAGTACTTC
CASSLGPTGGGETQYF
>TRBJ2-6|once|TRBV5-4|TRBD1
TGTGCCAGCAGCCCGGGGGGAGGGACAGGGCTAATCTCTGGGGCCAACGTCCTGACTTTC
CASSPGGGTGLISGANVLTF
>TRBJ1-1|once|TRBV7-3|TRBD1
TGTGCCAGCAGCTTAAAGGCAGGGGGCTTCACTGAAGCTTTCTTT
CASSLKAGGFTEAFF
>TRBJ1-4|few|TRBV5-1|.
TGCGCCAGCAGCTTGGGGGGGGACTCAACTAATGAAAAACTGTTTTTT
CASSLGGDSTNEKLFF
>TRBJ2-3|.|TRBV4-3|.
TGCGCCAGCAGCCAAGATACAAGGGGCATGGATACGCAGTATTTT
CASSQDTRGMDTQYF
>TRBJ2-7|.|TRBV15|.
TGTGCCACCAGCAGAGATTACTACGAGCAGTACTTC
CATSRDYYEQYF
>TRBJ1-1|few|TRBV7-8|.
TGTGCCAGCAGCTTAGCAGGGGTAACTGAAGCTTTCTTT
CASSLAGVTEAFF
>TRBJ2-6|.|TRBV5-1|TRBD2
TGCGCCAGCAGCCCGGGACTACACTCTGGGGCCAACGTCCTGACTTTC
CASSPGLHSGANVLTF
>TRBJ2-1|.|TRBV5-5|.
TGTGCCAGCAGCTTGGGTAGCTGGCCGTTCTTC
CASSLGSWPFF